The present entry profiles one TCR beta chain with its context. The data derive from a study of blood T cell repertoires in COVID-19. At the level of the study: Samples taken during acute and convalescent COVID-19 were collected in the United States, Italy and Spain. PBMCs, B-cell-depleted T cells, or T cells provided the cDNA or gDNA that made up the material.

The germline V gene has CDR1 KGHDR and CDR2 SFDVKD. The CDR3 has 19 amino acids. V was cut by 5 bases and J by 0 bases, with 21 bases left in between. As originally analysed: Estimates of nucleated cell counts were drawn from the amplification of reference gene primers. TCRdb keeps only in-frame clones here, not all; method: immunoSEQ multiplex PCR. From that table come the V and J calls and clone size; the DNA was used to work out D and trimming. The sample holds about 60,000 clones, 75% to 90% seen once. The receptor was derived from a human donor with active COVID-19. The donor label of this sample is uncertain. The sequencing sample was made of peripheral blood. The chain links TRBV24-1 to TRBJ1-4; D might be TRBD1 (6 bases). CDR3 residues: CATSVGLSGGRATNEKLFF. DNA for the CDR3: TGTGCCACCAGTGTAGGCCTATCGGGGGGCAGGGCAACTAATGAAAAACTGTTTTTT.